The T cell receptor beta chain described here comes from a study of identical twins. Via MiXCR, TCRdb re-called the 5' RACE reads, giving one row per CDR3 protein. Counted here are 350,000 to 450,000 distinct CDR3 sequences, 15% to 20% occurring once; the ten biggest clones make up around 10%. The CDR3 length is 13 residues. Germline V gene lookup returns CDR1 LNHNV and CDR2 YYDKDF (reference sequence). Trimming took off 6 bases at V and 3 bases at J, with 12 bases between the two ends. In regard to this clonotype: The antigen remains undetermined.

The study, taken as a whole, reports: Twin-shared out-of-frame alpha sequences were enriched for low generation probability. Compared with models, monozygotic twins showed more out-of-frame TCR alpha sharing.

V gene TRBV15 combines with J gene TRBJ2-7; possibly TRBD2 for D (6 bases). The clonotype comes from a man aged 45-60 years in good health. What was sequenced was naive T cells sorted from blood. The CDR3 protein is CATRDSGGYEQYF. In DNA, the CDR3 is TGTGCCACCAGGGATAGCGGAGGCTACGAGCAGTACTTC.